This T cell receptor beta chain was sequenced during a study of cytomegalovirus exposure and HLA in healthy donors. Overall study: There were 350 to 400 genotyped donors. Of these, about 86% fell in the genetic ancestry cluster associated with self-reported Caucasian donors.

With regard to this clone: Its specificity is not known.

Overall study results and limits: TCR beta sequences numbering over 15,000 were associated with HLA alleles at 0.05 false discovery rate in a later analysis. A prior analysis recorded that most TCR beta V segments were productive about 87% or about 30% of the time. Reported performance of the classifier showed diagnosis of cytomegalovirus status with high specificity and sensitivity.

The PCR was carried out with 60 Vbeta primers and 13 Jbeta primers. Clones were read by immunoSEQ multiplex PCR, and TCRdb kept only the in-frame ones, dropping some. Here the sample spans 200,000 or so clones, 85% to 90% being singletons. This CDR3 has 18 amino acids. J lost 5 bases, V lost 7 bases, and 21 bases had no gene match. Germline CDR1 and CDR2: SQVTM and ANQGSEA. The material sequenced was PBMCs. The genes are TRBV29-1 and TRBJ2-3; 10 bases are shared with TRBD1. This sequence originates from a human donor in good health. Here the CDR3 reads CSAKKRGRGQGWEDTQYF. DNA for the CDR3: TGCAGCGCCAAAAAACGGGGGAGGGGACAGGGGTGGGAAGATACGCAGTATTTT.